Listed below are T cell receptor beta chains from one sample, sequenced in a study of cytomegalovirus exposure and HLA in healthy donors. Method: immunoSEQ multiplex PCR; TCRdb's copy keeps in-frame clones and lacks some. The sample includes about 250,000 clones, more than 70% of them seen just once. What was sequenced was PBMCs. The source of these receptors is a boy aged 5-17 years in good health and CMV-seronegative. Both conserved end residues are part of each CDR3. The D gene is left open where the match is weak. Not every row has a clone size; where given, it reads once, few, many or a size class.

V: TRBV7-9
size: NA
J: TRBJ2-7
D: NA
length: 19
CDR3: CASSLDFRPEDGELWEQYF
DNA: TGTGCCAGCAGCTTAGATTTTCGGCCGGAGGACGGGGAACTTTGGGAGCAGTACTTC

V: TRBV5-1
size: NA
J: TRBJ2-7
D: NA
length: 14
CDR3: CASSLVRADYEQYF
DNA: TGCGCCAGCAGCTTGGTCAGGGCAGACTACGAGCAGTACTTC

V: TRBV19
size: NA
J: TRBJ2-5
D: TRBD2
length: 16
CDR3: CASSVLGRGGRETQYF
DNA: TGTGCCAGTAGTGTCCTCGGGCGGGGGGGCAGGGAGACCCAGTACTTC

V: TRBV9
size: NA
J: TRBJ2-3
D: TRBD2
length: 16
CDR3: CASSVLAGGLTDTQYF
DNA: TGTGCCAGCAGCGTTCTAGCGGGAGGGCTCACAGATACGCAGTATTTT

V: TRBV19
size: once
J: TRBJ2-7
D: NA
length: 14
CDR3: CASSIVGSSYEQYF
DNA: TGTGCCAGTAGTATTGTGGGCAGCTCCTACGAGCAGTACTTC

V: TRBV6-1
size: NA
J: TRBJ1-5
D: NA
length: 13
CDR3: CASSGTGNQPQHF
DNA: TGTGCCAGCAGTGGGACAGGCAATCAGCCCCAGCATTTT

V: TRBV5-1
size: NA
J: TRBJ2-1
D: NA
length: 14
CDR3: CASSSGQGGNEQFF
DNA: TGCGCCAGCAGCTCAGGACAGGGAGGGAATGAGCAGTTCTTC

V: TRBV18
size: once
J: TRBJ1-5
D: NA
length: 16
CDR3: CASSLAGTVSNQPQHF
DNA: TGTGCCAGCTCACTGGCCGGGACTGTCAGCAATCAGCCCCAGCATTTT

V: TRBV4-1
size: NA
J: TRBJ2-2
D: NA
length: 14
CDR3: CASSQDRGPGELFF
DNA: TGCGCCAGCAGCCAAGACAGGGGCCCCGGGGAGCTGTTTTTT

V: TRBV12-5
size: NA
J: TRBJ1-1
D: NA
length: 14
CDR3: CASGLPTPGTEAFF
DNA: TGTGCTAGTGGTTTGCCGACACCCGGCACTGAAGCTTTCTTT

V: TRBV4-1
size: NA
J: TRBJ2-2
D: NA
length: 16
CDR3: CASSQGTGRAILELFF
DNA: TGCGCCAGCAGCCAAGGAACGGGCAGGGCCATCTTAGAGCTGTTTTTT

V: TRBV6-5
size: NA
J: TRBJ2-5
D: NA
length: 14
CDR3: CASSYRGTGETQYF
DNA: TGTGCCAGCAGTTACCGTGGCACGGGAGAGACCCAGTACTTC

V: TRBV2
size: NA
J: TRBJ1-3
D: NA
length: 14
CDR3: CASSGAASGNTIYF
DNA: TGTGCCAGCAGTGGGGCAGCCTCTGGAAACACCATATATTTT

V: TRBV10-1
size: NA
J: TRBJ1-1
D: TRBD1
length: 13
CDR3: CASSRQGIPEAFF
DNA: TGCGCCAGCAGCCGACAGGGGATTCCTGAAGCTTTCTTT

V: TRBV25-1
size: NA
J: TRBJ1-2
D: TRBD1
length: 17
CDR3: CASSMTGQGYMHYGYTF
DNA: TGTGCCAGCAGTATGACGGGACAGGGATATATGCACTATGGCTACACCTTC

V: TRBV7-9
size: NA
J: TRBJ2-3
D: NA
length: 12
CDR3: CSSSLAGHTQYF
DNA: TGTTCCAGCAGCTTAGCCGGTCATACGCAGTATTTT

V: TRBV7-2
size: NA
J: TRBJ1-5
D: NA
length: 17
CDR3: CASSPTGTPFSNQPQHF
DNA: TGTGCCAGCAGCCCAACCGGGACACCATTTAGCAATCAGCCCCAGCATTTT

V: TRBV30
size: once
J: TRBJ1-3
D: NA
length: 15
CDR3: CAWRLTGSKGNTIYF
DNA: TGTGCCTGGAGGCTAACAGGGAGCAAGGGAAACACCATATATTTT

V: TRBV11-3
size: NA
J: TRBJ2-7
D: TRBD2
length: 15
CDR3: CASSVAGGHGYEQYF
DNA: TGTGCCAGCTCCGTAGCGGGGGGGCATGGCTACGAGCAGTACTTC

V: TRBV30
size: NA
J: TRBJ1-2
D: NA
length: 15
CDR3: CAWGIREEGSYGYTF
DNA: TGTGCCTGGGGGATAAGGGAAGAGGGTAGCTATGGCTACACCTTC

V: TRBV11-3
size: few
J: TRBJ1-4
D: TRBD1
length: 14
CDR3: CASSSRTGDEKLFF
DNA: TGTGCCAGCAGCTCCAGGACAGGTGATGAAAAACTGTTTTTT

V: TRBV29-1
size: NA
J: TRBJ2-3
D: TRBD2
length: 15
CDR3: CSAARAGGLTDTQYF
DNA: TGCAGCGCCGCACGGGCGGGAGGGCTCACAGATACGCAGTATTTT

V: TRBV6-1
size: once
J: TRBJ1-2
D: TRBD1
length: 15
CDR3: CASGRDSPTSDGYTF
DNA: TGTGCCAGCGGCCGGGACAGCCCCACTTCTGATGGCTACACCTTC

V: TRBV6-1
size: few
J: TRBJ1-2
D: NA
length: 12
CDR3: CASSEQYHGYTF
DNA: TGTGCCAGCAGTGAACAGTACCATGGCTACACCTTC

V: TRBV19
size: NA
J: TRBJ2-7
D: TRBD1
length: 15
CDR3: CASSPLGQALYEQYF
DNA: TGTGCCAGTAGCCCATTGGGACAGGCTCTCTACGAGCAGTACTTC

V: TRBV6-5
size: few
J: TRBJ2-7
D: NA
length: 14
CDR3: CASRRGGVGNEQYF
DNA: TGTGCCAGCAGACGAGGGGGAGTGGGGAACGAGCAGTACTTC

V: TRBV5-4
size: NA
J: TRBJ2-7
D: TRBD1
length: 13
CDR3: CASSWDRGHEQYF
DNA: TGTGCCAGCAGCTGGGACAGGGGCCACGAGCAGTACTTT

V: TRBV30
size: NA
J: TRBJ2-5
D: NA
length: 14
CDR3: CAWSVGTAGGTRYF
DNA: TGTGCCTGGAGTGTCGGGACAGCTGGAGGGACCCGGTACTTC

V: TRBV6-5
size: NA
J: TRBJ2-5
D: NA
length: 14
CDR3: CATHRTVGQETQYF
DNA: TGTGCCACCCACCGGACAGTCGGACAAGAGACCCAGTACTTC

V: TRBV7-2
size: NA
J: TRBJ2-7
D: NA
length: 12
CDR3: CASSRGGYEQYF
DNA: TGTGCCAGCAGCCGGGGTGGCTACGAGCAGTACTTC

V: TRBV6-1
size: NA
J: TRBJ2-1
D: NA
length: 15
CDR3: CASSAIHPTYNEQFF
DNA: TGTGCCAGCAGTGCCATCCACCCTACCTACAATGAGCAGTTCTTC

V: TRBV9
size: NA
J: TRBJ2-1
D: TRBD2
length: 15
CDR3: CASSASGGGYNEQFF
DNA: TGTGCCAGCAGCGCTAGCGGGGGGGGTTACAATGAGCAGTTCTTC

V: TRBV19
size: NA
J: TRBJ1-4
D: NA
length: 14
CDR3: CATRGTATNEKLFF
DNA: TGTGCCACCAGGGGTACTGCAACTAATGAAAAACTGTTTTTT

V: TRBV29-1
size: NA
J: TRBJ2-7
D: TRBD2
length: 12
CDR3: CSVEIGGYEQYF
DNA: TGCAGCGTTGAAATCGGGGGGTACGAGCAGTACTTC

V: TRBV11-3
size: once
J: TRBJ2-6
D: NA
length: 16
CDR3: CASSLGGVSGANVLTF
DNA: TGTGCCAGCAGCTTAGGGGGCGTATCTGGGGCCAACGTCCTGACTTTC

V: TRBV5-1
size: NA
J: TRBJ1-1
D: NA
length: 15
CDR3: CASSLVSSVNTEAFF
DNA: TGTGCCAGCAGCTTGGTATCCTCCGTGAACACTGAAGCTTTCTTT

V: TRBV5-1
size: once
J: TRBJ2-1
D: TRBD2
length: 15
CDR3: CASSTGGGYENEQFF
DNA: TGCGCCAGCTCGACGGGGGGAGGGTATGAAAATGAGCAGTTCTTC

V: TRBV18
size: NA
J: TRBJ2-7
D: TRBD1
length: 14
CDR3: CASSDSRGLYEQYF
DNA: TGTGCCAGCTCAGATAGCAGGGGGCTCTACGAGCAGTACTTC

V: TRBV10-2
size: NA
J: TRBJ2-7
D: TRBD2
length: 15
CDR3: CASSRQREGSYEQYF
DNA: TGCGCCAGCAGTAGGCAGCGGGAGGGAAGCTACGAGCAGTACTTC

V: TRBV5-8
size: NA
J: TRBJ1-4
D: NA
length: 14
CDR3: CASSQPGGVEKLFF
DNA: TGTGCCAGCAGCCAGCCGGGGGGGGTTGAAAAACTGTTTTTT

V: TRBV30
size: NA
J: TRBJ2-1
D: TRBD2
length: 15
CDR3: CAWRRATSGVHEQFF
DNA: TGTGCCTGGAGAAGAGCTACTAGCGGGGTTCATGAGCAGTTCTTC

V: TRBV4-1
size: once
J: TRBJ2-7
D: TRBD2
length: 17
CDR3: CASSQPPSGRAGAEQYF
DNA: TGCGCCAGCAGCCAACCGCCTAGCGGGAGGGCGGGGGCCGAGCAGTACTTC

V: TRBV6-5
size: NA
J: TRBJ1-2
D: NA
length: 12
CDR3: CASRQTTYGYTF
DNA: TGTGCCAGCAGACAGACAACCTATGGCTACACCTTC

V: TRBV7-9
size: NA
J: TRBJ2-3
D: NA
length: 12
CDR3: CASSSFSDTQYF
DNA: TGTGCCAGCAGCTCCTTTTCGGATACGCAGTATTTT

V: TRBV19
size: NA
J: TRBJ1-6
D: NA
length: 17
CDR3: CASSIVAGGYDNSPLHF
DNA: TGTGCCAGTAGTATAGTAGCCGGAGGCTATGATAATTCACCCCTCCACTTT

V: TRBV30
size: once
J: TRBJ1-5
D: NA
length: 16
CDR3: CAWSVHVGLPNQPQHF
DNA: TGTGCCTGGAGTGTACACGTAGGACTGCCCAATCAGCCCCAGCATTTT

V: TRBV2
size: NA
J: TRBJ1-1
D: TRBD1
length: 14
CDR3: CASSFTGVNTEAFF
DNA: TGTGCCAGCAGTTTCACAGGGGTGAACACTGAAGCTTTCTTT

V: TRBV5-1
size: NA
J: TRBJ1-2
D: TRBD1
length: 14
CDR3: CASSIDRGVDGYTF
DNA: TGCGCCAGCAGCATAGACAGGGGGGTAGACGGCTACACCTTC

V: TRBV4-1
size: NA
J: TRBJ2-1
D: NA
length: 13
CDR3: CASSQDAYNEQFF
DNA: TGCGCCAGCAGCCAAGACGCCTACAATGAGCAGTTCTTC

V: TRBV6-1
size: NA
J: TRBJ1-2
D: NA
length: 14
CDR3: CASSDFTGGYGYTF
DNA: TGTGCCAGCAGTGACTTTACCGGGGGCTATGGCTACACCTTC

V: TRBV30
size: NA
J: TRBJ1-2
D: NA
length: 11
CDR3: CAWSTSSGYTF
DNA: TGTGCCTGGAGTACCTCTAGTGGCTACACCTTC

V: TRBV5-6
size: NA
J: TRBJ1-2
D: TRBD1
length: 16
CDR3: CASSRKDRSYNYGYTF
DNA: TGTGCCAGCAGCAGGAAGGACAGGAGTTATAACTATGGCTACACCTTC

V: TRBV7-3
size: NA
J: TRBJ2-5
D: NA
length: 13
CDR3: CASSLNSQETQYF
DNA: TGTGCCAGCAGCTTAAACTCCCAAGAGACCCAGTACTTC

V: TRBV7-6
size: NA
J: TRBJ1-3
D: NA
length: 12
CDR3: CASSPGIGTIYF
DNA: TGTGCCAGCAGCCCGGGGATCGGCACCATATATTTT

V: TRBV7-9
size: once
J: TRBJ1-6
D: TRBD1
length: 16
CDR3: CASTTGRQTGEWALHF
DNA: TGTGCCAGCACCACAGGGAGGCAGACAGGGGAGTGGGCCCTCCACTTT

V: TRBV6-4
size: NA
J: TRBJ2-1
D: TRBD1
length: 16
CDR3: CASSDYRGTSYNEQFF
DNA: TGTGCCAGCAGTGATTACAGGGGTACATCCTACAATGAGCAGTTCTTC

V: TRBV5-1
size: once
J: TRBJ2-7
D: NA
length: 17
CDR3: CASSPTIYRDGSYEQYF
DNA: TGCGCCAGCAGCCCCACGATTTACAGGGACGGCTCCTACGAGCAGTACTTC

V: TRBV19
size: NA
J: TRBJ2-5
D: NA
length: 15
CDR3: CASSIDFPPGETQYF
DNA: TGTGCCAGTAGTATAGATTTCCCCCCGGGGGAGACCCAGTACTTC

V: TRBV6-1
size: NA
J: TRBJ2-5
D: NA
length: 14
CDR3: CASTFRGGFETQYF
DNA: TGTGCCAGCACATTTAGGGGGGGTTTCGAGACCCAGTACTTC

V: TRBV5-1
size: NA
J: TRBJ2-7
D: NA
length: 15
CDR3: CASSLVQADSYEQYF
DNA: TGCGCCAGCAGCTTGGTACAGGCCGACTCCTACGAACAGTACTTC